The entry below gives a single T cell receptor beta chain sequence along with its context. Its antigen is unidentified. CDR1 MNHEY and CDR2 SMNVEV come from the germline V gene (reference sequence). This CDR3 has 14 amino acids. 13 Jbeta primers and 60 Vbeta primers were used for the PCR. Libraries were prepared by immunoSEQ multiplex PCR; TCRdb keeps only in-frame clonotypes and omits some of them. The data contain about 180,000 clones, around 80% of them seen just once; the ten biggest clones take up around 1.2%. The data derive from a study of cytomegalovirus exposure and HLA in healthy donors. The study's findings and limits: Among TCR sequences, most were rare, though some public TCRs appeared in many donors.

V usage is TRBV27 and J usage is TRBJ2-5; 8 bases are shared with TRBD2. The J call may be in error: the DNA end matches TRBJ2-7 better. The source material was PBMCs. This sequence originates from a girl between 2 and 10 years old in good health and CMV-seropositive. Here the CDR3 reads CASSPGLVFYEQYF. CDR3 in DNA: TGTGCCAGCAGTCCGGGACTAGTTTTCTACGAGCAGTACTTC.